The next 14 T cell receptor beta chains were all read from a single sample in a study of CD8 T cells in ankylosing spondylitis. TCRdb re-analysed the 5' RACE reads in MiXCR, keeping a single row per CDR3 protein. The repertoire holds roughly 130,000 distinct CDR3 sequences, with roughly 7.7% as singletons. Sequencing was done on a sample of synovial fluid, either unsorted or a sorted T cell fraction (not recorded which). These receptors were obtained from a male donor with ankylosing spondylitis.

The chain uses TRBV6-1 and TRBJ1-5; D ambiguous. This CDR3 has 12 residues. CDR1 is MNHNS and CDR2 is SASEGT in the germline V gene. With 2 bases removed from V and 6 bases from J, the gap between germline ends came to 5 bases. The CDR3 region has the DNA TGTGCCAGCAGTGAACACCGTCAGCCCCAGCATTTT. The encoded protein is CASSEHRQPQHF.

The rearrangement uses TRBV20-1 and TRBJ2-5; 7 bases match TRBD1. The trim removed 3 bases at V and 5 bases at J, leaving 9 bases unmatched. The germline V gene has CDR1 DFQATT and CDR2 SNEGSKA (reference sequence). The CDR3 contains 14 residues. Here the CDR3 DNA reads TGCAGTGCTAGGGTAGGGACAGCGCGTGAGACCCAGTACTTC. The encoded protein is CSARVGTARETQYF.

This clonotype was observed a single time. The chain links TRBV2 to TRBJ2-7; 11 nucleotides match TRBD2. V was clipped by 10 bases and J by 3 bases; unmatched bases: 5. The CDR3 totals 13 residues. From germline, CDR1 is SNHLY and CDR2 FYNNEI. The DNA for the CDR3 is TGTGCCACCAAACTAGCGGGGGTCTACGAGCAGTACTTC. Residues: CATKLAGVYEQYF.

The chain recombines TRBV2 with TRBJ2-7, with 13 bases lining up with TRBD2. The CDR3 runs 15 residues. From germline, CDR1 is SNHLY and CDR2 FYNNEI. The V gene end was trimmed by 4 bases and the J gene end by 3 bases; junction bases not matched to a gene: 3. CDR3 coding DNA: TGTGCCAGCAGTGTGACTAGCGGGGGGTACTACGAGCAGTACTTC. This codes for CASSVTSGGYYEQYF.

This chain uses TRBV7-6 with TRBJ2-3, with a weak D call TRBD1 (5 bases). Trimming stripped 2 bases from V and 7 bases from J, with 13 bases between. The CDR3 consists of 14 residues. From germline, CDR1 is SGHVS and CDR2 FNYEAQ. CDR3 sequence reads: CASSLFQGQNTQYF. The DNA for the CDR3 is TGTGCCAGCAGCTTATTTCAGGGCCAAAATACGCAGTATTTT.

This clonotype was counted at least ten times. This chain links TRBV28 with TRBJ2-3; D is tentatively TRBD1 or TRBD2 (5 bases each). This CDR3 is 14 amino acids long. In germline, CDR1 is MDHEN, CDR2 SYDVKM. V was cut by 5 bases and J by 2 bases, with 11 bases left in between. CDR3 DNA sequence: TGTGCCAGCAGTCTGGGACGATACACAGATACGCAGTATTTT. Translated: CASSLGRYTDTQYF.

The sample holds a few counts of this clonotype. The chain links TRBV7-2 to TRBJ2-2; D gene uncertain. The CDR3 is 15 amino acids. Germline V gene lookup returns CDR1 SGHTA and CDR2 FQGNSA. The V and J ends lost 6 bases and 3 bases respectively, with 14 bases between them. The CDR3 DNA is TGTGCCAGCAGGCCCCCCTCACTCCACACCGGGGAGCTGTTTTTT. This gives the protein CASRPPSLHTGELFF.

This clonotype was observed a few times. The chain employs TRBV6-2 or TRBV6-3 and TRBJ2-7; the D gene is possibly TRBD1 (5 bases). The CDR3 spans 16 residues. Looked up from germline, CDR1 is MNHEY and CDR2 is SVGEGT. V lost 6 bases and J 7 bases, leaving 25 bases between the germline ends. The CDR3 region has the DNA TGTGCCAGCAGGCCTACAGGCCACGAGCCAATTCAAGAGCAGTACTTC. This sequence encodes CASRPTGHEPIQEQYF.

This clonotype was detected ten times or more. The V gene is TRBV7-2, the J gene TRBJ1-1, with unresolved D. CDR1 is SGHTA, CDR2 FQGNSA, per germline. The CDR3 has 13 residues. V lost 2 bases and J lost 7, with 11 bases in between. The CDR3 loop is CASSLYAALEAFF. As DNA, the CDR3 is TGTGCCAGCAGCTTATACGCAGCCCTTGAAGCTTTCTTT.

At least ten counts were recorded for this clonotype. The CDR3 protein is CASSPQVRNEQFF. In DNA, the CDR3 is TGCGCCAGCAGCCCCCAAGTGAGAAATGAGCAGTTCTTC. This chain links TRBV5-1 with TRBJ2-1; D gene unclear. CDR3 length: 13 residues. V was shortened by 4 bases and J by 7 bases, with 12 bases between the two germline ends. Germline-derived CDR1 and CDR2 are SGHRS and YFSETQ.

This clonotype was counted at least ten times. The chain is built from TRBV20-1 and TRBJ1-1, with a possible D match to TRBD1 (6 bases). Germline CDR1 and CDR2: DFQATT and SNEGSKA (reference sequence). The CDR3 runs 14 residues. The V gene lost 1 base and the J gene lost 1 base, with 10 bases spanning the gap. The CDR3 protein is CSARGGGGNTEAFF. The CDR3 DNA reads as TGCAGTGCTAGAGGTGGAGGGGGGAACACTGAAGCTTTCTTT.

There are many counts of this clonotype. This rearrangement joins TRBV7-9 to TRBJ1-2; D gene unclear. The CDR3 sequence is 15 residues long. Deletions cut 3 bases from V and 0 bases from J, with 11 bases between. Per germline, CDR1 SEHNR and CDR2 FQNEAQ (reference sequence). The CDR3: CASSLSGTSNYGYTF. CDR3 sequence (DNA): TGTGCCAGCAGCTTGAGTGGAACCTCTAACTATGGCTACACCTTC.

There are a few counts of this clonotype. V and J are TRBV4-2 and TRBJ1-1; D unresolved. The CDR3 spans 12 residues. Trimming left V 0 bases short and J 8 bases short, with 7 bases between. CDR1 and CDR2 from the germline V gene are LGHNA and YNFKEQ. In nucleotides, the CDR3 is TGTGCCAGCAGCCAAGATAGGGAAGAAGCTTTCTTT. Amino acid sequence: CASSQDREEAFF.

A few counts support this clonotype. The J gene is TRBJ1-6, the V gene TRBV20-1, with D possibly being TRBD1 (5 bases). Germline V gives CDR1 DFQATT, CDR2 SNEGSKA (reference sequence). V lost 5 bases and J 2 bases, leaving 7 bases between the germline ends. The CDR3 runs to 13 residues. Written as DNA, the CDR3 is TGCAGTGCTCCGGGACCCTATAATTCACCCCTCCACTTT. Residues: CSAPGPYNSPLHF.